The 28 T cell receptor beta chains listed next were all sequenced from one sample in a study of CD8+ T cells in alopecia areata. Treatment noted: oral pan-JAK inhibitor, 5-10 mg twice daily. Reverse transcribed after extraction, RNA yielded cDNA as the sequencing template. The repertoire was sequenced with immunoSEQ multiplex PCR; TCRdb's copy has only in-frame clones and lacks some. The sample lists 100,000 or so clones; 55% to 75% were seen once. The material was CD8+ T cells sorted from blood, obtained at approximately week 61, from a patient treated with tofacitinib. These receptors all come from a human donor with alopecia areata.

J is TRBJ2-5 and V is TRBV2; TRBD2 aligns across 7 bases. This CDR3 contains 14 residues. Germline loops: CDR1 SNHLY, CDR2 FYNNEI. V lost 6 bases, J lost 5 bases, and 9 bases stayed unmatched. DNA of the CDR3: TGTGCCAGCAGAACCCGGGGGGAGGGCGAGACCCAGTACTTC. It specifies CASRTRGEGETQYF.

This clone was seen a few times. CDR3 residues: CASSQVTAGELFF. DNA for the CDR3: TGCGCCAGCAGCCAAGTTACCGCGGGGGAGCTGTTTTTT. The rearrangement links TRBV4-1 to TRBJ2-2; D is unresolved. Germline CDR1 is MGHRA and CDR2 is YSYEKL. The CDR3 sequence is 13 residues long. V lost 1 base and J 8 bases, leaving 8 bases between the germline ends.

The V and J genes are TRBV9 and TRBJ2-3, with 7 bases identical to TRBD1. Germline values: CDR1 SGDLS, CDR2 YYNGEE. This CDR3 is built from 13 residues. J gave up 0 bases and V 7 bases, and 2 bases lay outside the gene matches. In DNA form, the CDR3 reads TGTGCCAGCGACAGGGTGAGCACAGATACGCAGTATTTT. Encoded protein: CASDRVSTDTQYF.

The chain combines TRBV29-1 with TRBJ1-4, with unresolved D. The CDR3 sequence is 11 residues long. CDR1 and CDR2 from the germline V gene are SQVTM and ANQGSEA. V dropped 6 bases and J dropped 7 bases, with 9 bases sitting between them. The CDR3 bases are TGCAGCGTGTACGTCGGTGAAAAACTGTTTTTT. Protein product: CSVYVGEKLFF.

The chain carries TRBV6-5 and TRBJ2-3; D gene unclear. The CDR3 contains 15 residues. V shed 2 bases and J shed 4 bases, with 13 bases lying between them. Germline V CDR1 and CDR2: MNHEY, SVGAGI. The CDR3 reads CASSYGVPPADTQYF. For the CDR3, the DNA is TGTGCCAGCAGTTACGGCGTCCCCCCCGCAGATACGCAGTATTTT.

In this sample, this clone turned up a few times. The chain's CDR3 is CASSLDGTSPEKFF. The CDR3 DNA is TGTGCCAGCAGCTTAGATGGGACTAGCCCGGAGAAGTTCTTC. The chain links TRBV7-9 to TRBJ2-1, with 9 bases aligning to TRBD2. J lost 14 bases, V lost 1 base, and 9 bases had no gene match. CDR1 is SEHNR, CDR2 FQNEAQ, per germline (reference sequence). This CDR3 contains 14 residues.

The rearrangement uses TRBV7-9 and TRBJ2-7; 7 bases fit TRBD1. CDR1 and CDR2 (germline): SEHNR, FQNEAQ (reference sequence). This CDR3 region has 15 residues. J gave up 4 bases and V 5 bases, and 11 bases lay outside the gene matches. CDR3 protein: CASSTRDSSGYEQYF. CDR3 nucleotides: TGTGCCAGCAGCACCCGGGACAGTTCAGGGTACGAGCAGTACTTC.

This clone was found a few times. This chain links TRBV13 with TRBJ1-2, with D hard to call. Germline V gene data show CDR1 as PRHDT and CDR2 as FYEKMQ (reference sequence). The V and J ends lost 5 bases and 4 bases respectively, with 14 bases between them. CDR3 length: 14 residues. The CDR3 protein is CASSTKKDSYGYTF. CDR3 nucleotide sequence: TGTGCCAGCAGCACGAAGAAGGATAGCTATGGCTACACCTTC.

The V call is TRBV7-9, the J call TRBJ2-3, with TRBD1 as a possible D gene (5 bases). V was cut by 4 bases and J by 6 bases, with 11 bases left in between. This CDR3 region has 13 residues. Germline CDR1 is SEHNR and CDR2 is FQNEAQ (reference sequence). Here the CDR3 DNA reads TGTGCCAGCAGCTCCAGGGTTAAGGATACGCAGTATTTT. It translates to CASSSRVKDTQYF.

In its sample, this clone was seen a few times. J is TRBJ1-1 and V is TRBV23-1, with TRBD1 matching over 7 bases. TRBV23-1 is an open reading frame, and its role is uncertain. The CDR3 is 17 residues long. Trimming at V came to 7 bases and at J to 2 bases, leaving 16 bases not matched to a gene. CDR3 bases: TGCGCCAGCAAACGATTGGGACAGCTAAAAACAAACACTGAAGCTTTCTTT. The encoded protein is CASKRLGQLKTNTEAFF.

In its sample, this clone was seen a few times. The chain combines TRBV2 with TRBJ2-7; no reliable D call. CDR3 length: 12 residues. V dropped 4 bases and J dropped 4 bases, with 8 bases sitting between them. CDR1 is SNHLY, CDR2 FYNNEI, per germline. The CDR3 reads CASSGRKYEQYF. DNA for the CDR3: TGTGCCAGCAGTGGGAGAAAGTACGAGCAGTACTTC.

This clone was observed a few times. The chain is built from TRBV27 and TRBJ2-5; perhaps D is TRBD1 or TRBD2 (5 bases each). Germline V gives CDR1 MNHEY, CDR2 SMNVEV (reference sequence). The CDR3 has 13 amino acids. The V gene lost 3 bases and the J gene lost 5 bases, with 10 bases spanning the gap. The CDR3 nucleotides read TGTGCCAGCAGTTTGGGGGTTTTGGAGACCCAGTACTTC. Its protein is CASSLGVLETQYF.

The V gene is TRBV5-6, the J gene TRBJ2-4, with a weak D call TRBD1 (6 bases). This CDR3 spans 12 amino acids. The V and J ends lost 7 bases and 4 bases respectively, with 9 bases between them. CDR1 is SGHDT, CDR2 YYEEEE, per germline. The CDR3 DNA follows: TGTGCCAGCCGGGACATTAAAAACATTCAGTACTTC. Its protein product is CASRDIKNIQYF.

This chain joins TRBV13 and TRBJ2-2; D perhaps matches TRBD1 (5 bases). V lost 7 bases and J 5 bases, leaving 11 bases between the germline ends. This CDR3 is built from 13 residues. Germline V CDR1 and CDR2: PRHDT, FYEKMQ (reference sequence). CDR3 nucleotides: TGTGCCAGCATCCTACAGGCTACCGGGGAGCTGTTTTTT. Translation gives CASILQATGELFF.

This clone was seen only a few times. This chain links TRBV4-1 with TRBJ2-7, with 8 bases fitting TRBD1. The germline V gene encodes CDR1 MGHRA and CDR2 YSYEKL. V lost 0 bases, J lost 0 bases, and 7 bases stayed unmatched. The CDR3 sequence is 17 residues long. The CDR3 sequence is CASSQDSTGVSSYEQYF. CDR3 DNA: TGCGCCAGCAGCCAAGATTCGACAGGGGTCTCCTCCTACGAGCAGTACTTC.

This chain connects TRBV11-1 to TRBJ1-6; D gene ambiguous. Trimming stripped 1 base from V and 8 bases from J, with 9 bases between. The V gene's germline CDR1 is SGHAT and CDR2 FQDESV (reference sequence). The CDR3 totals 14 residues. CDR3 coding DNA: TGTGCCAGCAGCTTAGATCTGCCAGATTCACCCCTCCACTTT. It translates to CASSLDLPDSPLHF.

The V gene is TRBV6-6, the J gene TRBJ2-5; 7 nucleotides match TRBD2. The germline gives CDR1 MNHNY, CDR2 SVGAGI (reference sequence). V dropped 0 bases and J dropped 11; count of bases not matched to a gene: 15. The CDR3 sequence is 16 residues long. The CDR3 bases are TGTGCCAGCAGTTACTCGGCTAGCGGAACCGGTGGAGAGCAGTACTTC. The encoded protein is CASSYSASGTGGEQYF.

This clone has just a few counts. This chain joins TRBV11-2 and TRBJ2-2, with D tentatively TRBD1 (5 bases). Trimming removed 3 bases at V and 4 bases at J, with 15 bases between. The CDR3 totals 16 residues. CDR1 is SGHAT and CDR2 is FQNNGV in the germline V gene. The CDR3 region is CASSFRSAGITGELFF. CDR3 DNA sequence: TGTGCCAGCAGCTTTCGGTCGGCAGGGATCACCGGGGAGCTGTTTTTT.

This clone occurred a few times. The chain combines TRBV4-1 with TRBJ1-1, with D possibly TRBD1 on 5 matching bases. Germline loops: CDR1 MGHRA, CDR2 YSYEKL. The CDR3 totals 13 residues. V lost 6 bases and J lost 1, with 9 bases in between. CDR3 protein: CASRGLSNTEAFF. The CDR3 DNA reads TGCGCCAGCAGGGGACTCTCGAACACTGAAGCTTTCTTT.

The J gene is TRBJ2-1, the V gene TRBV20-1, with unresolved D. Germline lookup yields CDR1 DFQATT and CDR2 SNEGSKA (reference sequence). The CDR3 spans 11 residues. V lost 0 bases and J 9 bases, leaving 6 bases between the germline ends. CDR3 in DNA: TGCAGTGCTAGAGATTTGGGTGAGCAGTTCTTC. Amino acid sequence: CSARDLGEQFF.

The chain joins TRBV4-2 to TRBJ1-1, with D hard to call. V gave up 6 bases and J gave up 6 bases, with 8 bases separating them. The CDR3 is made up of 11 amino acids. CDR1 is LGHNA and CDR2 is YNFKEQ in the germline V gene. This chain's CDR3 is CASRWESEAFF. CDR3 nucleotides: TGTGCCAGCAGGTGGGAGTCTGAAGCTTTCTTT.

This clone was detected only a few times. The genes are TRBV7-6 and TRBJ2-3; 13 nucleotides line up with TRBD2. The junction had 7 bases not matched to a gene; V was cut back by 5 bases and J by 2 bases. This CDR3 is 17 amino acids long. Germline V gene sequence: CDR1 SGHVS, CDR2 FNYEAQ. The CDR3 sequence: CASSRPTSGGNTDTQYF. Here the CDR3 DNA reads TGTGCCAGCAGCAGACCGACTAGCGGGGGGAACACAGATACGCAGTATTTT.

The table lists this clone with a few counts. The chain uses TRBV7-9 and TRBJ2-5; D call uncertain. The V gene's germline CDR1 is SEHNR and CDR2 FQNEAQ (reference sequence). The V and J ends lost 5 bases and 4 bases respectively, with 8 bases between them. There are 12 residues in the CDR3. As DNA, the CDR3 is TGTGCCAGCAGCCGTATTAGAGAGACCCAGTACTTC. Its translation is CASSRIRETQYF.

The rearrangement links TRBV4-1 to TRBJ2-5; TRBD2 aligns across 10 bases. This CDR3 has 15 amino acids. Looked up from germline, CDR1 is MGHRA and CDR2 is YSYEKL. The V gene end was trimmed by 3 bases and the J gene end by 7 bases; junction bases not matched to a gene: 8. CDR3 amino acids: CASSHLAGALGTQYF. The CDR3 DNA reads TGCGCCAGCAGCCATCTAGCGGGGGCATTGGGGACCCAGTACTTC.

This clone was picked up one time. J is TRBJ1-1 and V is TRBV2, with unresolved D. Trimming pared 3 bases from V and 2 bases from J, leaving 16 bases between. The CDR3 loop spans 16 amino acids. Germline CDR1 reads SNHLY; CDR2 reads FYNNEI. Written as DNA, the CDR3 is TGTGCCAGCAGTGAGGGTTGGAGCAGGCAAAACACTGAAGCTTTCTTT. Translating it yields CASSEGWSRQNTEAFF.

The J gene is TRBJ2-1, the V gene TRBV7-9; D is unclear. Germline CDR1 and CDR2: SEHNR and FQNEAQ (reference sequence). This CDR3 is 13 amino acids long. Trimming took 8 bases from V and 3 from J, leaving 11 bases between them. CDR3: CASVPEDYNEQFF. CDR3 coding DNA: TGTGCCAGCGTCCCCGAGGACTACAATGAGCAGTTCTTC.

V and J are TRBV7-6 and TRBJ2-7, with D perhaps TRBD1 (6 bases). The V gene lost 5 bases and the J gene lost 0 bases, with 11 bases spanning the gap. The CDR3 has 14 amino acids. Per germline, CDR1 SGHVS and CDR2 FNYEAQ. CDR3 amino acids: CASSLRTDSYEQYF. CDR3 nucleotide sequence: TGTGCCAGCAGCCTAAGGACAGACTCCTACGAGCAGTACTTC.

J is TRBJ1-5 and V is TRBV27, with D hard to call. CDR1 and CDR2 from the germline V gene are MNHEY and SMNVEV (reference sequence). This CDR3 is built from 13 residues. The V gene lost 3 bases and the J gene lost 7 bases, with 10 bases spanning the gap. CDR3 region: CASSFDLGQPQHF. As DNA, the CDR3 is TGTGCCAGCAGTTTCGACCTGGGGCAGCCCCAGCATTTT.